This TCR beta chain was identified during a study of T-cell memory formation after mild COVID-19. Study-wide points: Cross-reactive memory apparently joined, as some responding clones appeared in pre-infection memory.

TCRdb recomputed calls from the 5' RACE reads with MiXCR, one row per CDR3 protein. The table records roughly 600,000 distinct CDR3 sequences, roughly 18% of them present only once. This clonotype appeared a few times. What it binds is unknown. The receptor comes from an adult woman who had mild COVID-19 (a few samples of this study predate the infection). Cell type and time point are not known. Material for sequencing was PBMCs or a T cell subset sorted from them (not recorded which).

Here the CDR3 DNA reads TGTGCCAGCAGCTTGAGACTAGCGGGGACGATGAATGAGCAGTTCTTC. Its protein product is CASSLRLAGTMNEQFF. The V call is TRBV7-8, the J call TRBJ2-1, with 11 nucleotides matching TRBD2. The germline V gene encodes CDR1 SGHVS and CDR2 FQNEAQ. The CDR3 extends over 16 amino acids. V was clipped by 3 bases and J by 7 bases; unmatched bases: 8.